This T cell receptor (beta chain) came from a study of blood T cell repertoires in COVID-19. Only one count was recorded for this clone. The assay was immunoSEQ multiplex PCR, and TCRdb's table has in-frame clones only and misses some. The data contain fewer than 55,000 clones, roughly four fifths of them singletons. V was pared by 3 bases and J by 5 bases, with 9 bases between. Germline V gene sequence: CDR1 MGHRA, CDR2 YSYEKL. This CDR3 comprises 13 residues. The receptor's source is a man between 65 and 85 years old with active COVID-19. The sample taken for sequencing was peripheral blood. The chain has TRBV4-1 and TRBJ2-3; tentatively, D is TRBD1 (6 bases). The CDR3, as DNA: TGCGCCAGCAGCCATCCAGGGGTAGATACGCAGTATTTT. It translates to CASSHPGVDTQYF.